Shown below are 21 T cell receptor beta chains from a single sample sequenced in a study of cytomegalovirus exposure and HLA in healthy donors. The PCR was carried out with 60 Vbeta primers and 13 Jbeta primers. The assay was immunoSEQ multiplex PCR, and TCRdb's table has in-frame clones only and misses some. The sample lists about 200,000 clones, around 79% occurring once. Material for sequencing was PBMCs. All receptors derive from a woman in her thirties in good health and CMV-seropositive.

Here the CDR3 DNA reads TGCGCCAGGTTCAGGGCCAGGGTAAAGGACGAGCAGTACTTC. Protein sequence: CARFRARVKDEQYF. The chain couples TRBV10-2 to TRBJ2-7, with a tentative D call TRBD1 (5 bases). Germline values: CDR1 WSHSY, CDR2 SAAADI. V was shortened by 9 bases and J by 5 bases, with 20 bases between the two germline ends. The CDR3 is made up of 14 amino acids.

This chain joins TRBV30 and TRBJ1-1; TRBD1 might be the D (6 bases). The length of the CDR3 is 14 residues. CDR1 is GTSNPN and CDR2 is SVGIG in the germline V gene (reference sequence). V dropped 4 bases and J dropped 7 bases, with 19 bases sitting between them. The CDR3 DNA reads as TGTGCCTGGAACCCGGGACAAGTAGTTTATGAAGCTTTCTTT. Its translation: CAWNPGQVVYEAFF.

This chain joins TRBV9 and TRBJ1-1, with 11 bases fitting TRBD1. The CDR3 is 15 residues long. The ends lost 4 bases at V and 7 bases at J; junction bases unmatched: 9. Germline CDR1 and CDR2: SGDLS and YYNGEE. CDR3 DNA: TGTGCCAGCAGCCCTAGGACAGGGGGCGAGGTTGAAGCTTTCTTT. It codes for CASSPRTGGEVEAFF.

J is TRBJ1-6 and V is TRBV7-9, with a possible D match to TRBD1 (5 bases). The CDR3 has 15 residues. V lost 2 bases and J 5 bases, leaving 10 bases between the germline ends. Germline CDR1 SEHNR, CDR2 FQNEAQ (reference sequence). For the CDR3, the DNA is TGTGCCAGCAGCTTAATGCAGGGTGATAATTCACCCCTCCACTTT. Its translation: CASSLMQGDNSPLHF.

This clone was picked up a small number of times. The chain employs TRBV6-1 and TRBJ2-1; tentative D call: TRBD1 (6 bases). Looked up from germline, CDR1 is MNHNS and CDR2 is SASEGT. The CDR3 runs 15 residues. Trimming took off 4 bases at V and 8 bases at J, with 18 bases between the two ends. CDR3: CASSGSGNRVHEQFF. The CDR3 bases are TGTGCCAGCAGTGGTTCAGGGAACAGGGTCCATGAGCAGTTCTTC.

CDR3 nucleotide sequence: TGTGCCAGCAGTTTATTGAGGGGGCGCAAAGGGGAGGCCTACGAGGAGCAGTACTTC. Translation gives CASSLLRGRKGEAYEEQYF. The J gene is TRBJ2-7, the V gene TRBV27; TRBD1 might be the D (7 bases). Trimming took 1 base from V and 7 from J, leaving 29 bases between them. Germline loops: CDR1 MNHEY, CDR2 SMNVEV (reference sequence). This CDR3 region has 19 residues.

The table lists this clone with a count of one. The chain is built from TRBV27 and TRBJ1-5; D may be TRBD1 (6 bases). The V end lost 0 bases, the J end lost 0 bases, and 12 bases lay between the germline ends. The germline CDR1 and CDR2 sequences are MNHEY and SMNVEV (reference sequence). The CDR3 contains 17 residues. This chain's CDR3 is CASSLSPGEPSNQPQHF. The CDR3, as DNA: TGTGCCAGCAGTTTATCTCCAGGGGAACCTAGCAATCAGCCCCAGCATTTT.

The chain is built from TRBV29-1 and TRBJ1-2; 7 nucleotides match TRBD1. Per germline, CDR1 SQVTM and CDR2 ANQGSEA. The J segment lost 4 bases and the V segment lost 2 bases, leaving 13 bases of the junction unmatched. The CDR3 is 16 residues long. The CDR3 loop is CSVESLWQGQTYGYTF. The CDR3 region has the DNA TGCAGCGTTGAAAGTTTGTGGCAGGGACAGACCTATGGCTACACCTTC.

The J gene is TRBJ2-7, the V gene TRBV18, with 13 bases identical to TRBD2. The CDR3 runs to 16 residues. CDR1 and CDR2 (germline): KGHSH, LQKENI. The trim removed 1 base at V and 4 bases at J, leaving 4 bases unmatched. CDR3 nucleotides: TGTGCCAGCTCACCACGGGGACTAGCGGGGAGATACGAGCAGTACTTC. Translated, it gives CASSPRGLAGRYEQYF.

This clone was detected a few times. As DNA, the CDR3 is TGTGCCAGCAGGCCTGCGGGGGACTCCCGCGGGGGCACAGATACGCAGTATTTT. Translated, it gives CASRPAGDSRGGTDTQYF. This rearrangement joins TRBV2 to TRBJ2-3, with 7 bases that match TRBD2. V was pared by 6 bases and J by 1 base, with 16 bases of the junction left unmatched. This CDR3 is built from 18 residues. Germline V gives CDR1 SNHLY, CDR2 FYNNEI.

The chain employs TRBV27 and TRBJ2-1, with 11 positions matching TRBD2. The germline V gene has CDR1 MNHEY and CDR2 SMNVEV (reference sequence). Germline trimming cut 4 bases from V and 10 bases from J; bases unmatched to any gene: 15. This CDR3 is built from 17 residues. This CDR3 is CASSSLGLAAISGEQFF. CDR3 nucleotides: TGTGCCAGCAGTTCCCTGGGACTAGCGGCCATATCGGGAGAGCAGTTCTTC.

V usage is TRBV7-6 and J usage is TRBJ2-2; TRBD1 matches at 11 bases. Germline assignment: CDR1 SGHVS and CDR2 FNYEAQ. CDR3 length: 17 residues. V shed 4 bases and J 3 bases; nucleotides not matched to a gene: 7. In DNA, the CDR3 is TGTGCCAGCAGCTCCAGGGGACAGGGGGTGGACACCGGGGAGCTGTTTTTT. It specifies CASSSRGQGVDTGELFF. The whole variable domain, remainder taken from reference TRBV7-6 and TRBJ2-2, is GAGVSQSPRYKVTKRGQDVALRCDPISGHVSLYWYRQALGQGPEFLTYFNYEAQQDKSGLPNDRFSAERPEGSISTLTIQRTEQRDSAMYRCASSSRGQGVDTGELFFGEGSRLTVL.

The chain has TRBV10-3 and TRBJ2-1, with TRBD2 matching over 10 bases. V gave up 4 bases and J gave up 6 bases; unmatched junction bases: 0. Germline V gene sequence: CDR1 ENHRY, CDR2 SYGVKD. The CDR3 totals 13 residues. CDR3 DNA: TGTGCCATCAGTGCTAGCGGGAGCAATGAGCAGTTCTTC. Its translation: CAISASGSNEQFF.

The chain couples TRBV5-1 to TRBJ2-3; 7 bases are shared with TRBD2. Germline values: CDR1 SGHRS, CDR2 YFSETQ. The CDR3 contains 14 residues. V dropped 7 bases and J dropped 4; count of bases not matched to a gene: 9. The CDR3, as DNA: TGCGCCAGCGCCGATGGGGGGGAGGCAGATACGCAGTATTTT. Translation gives CASADGGEADTQYF.

The CDR3 spells CASSPGGQRAGEKLFF. The DNA for the CDR3 is TGCGCCAGCAGCCCTGGAGGACAGAGGGCGGGTGAAAAACTGTTTTTT. The chain carries TRBV5-1 and TRBJ1-4; TRBD1 is a possible D gene (6 bases). V was shortened by 4 bases and J by 7 bases, with 20 bases between the two germline ends. Per germline, CDR1 SGHRS and CDR2 YFSETQ. This CDR3 is 16 amino acids long.

In regard to this clone: Different DNA sequences within this sample yield the same CDR3. The chain links TRBV5-1 to TRBJ1-3; D remains unclear. There are 16 residues in the CDR3. V lost 0 bases and J 2 bases, leaving 12 bases between the germline ends. CDR1 SGHRS and CDR2 YFSETQ come from the germline V gene. CDR3 bases: TGCGCCAGCAGCTTGGAGGGAGGGTCCCCTGGAAACACCATATATTTT. Its protein product is CASSLEGGSPGNTIYF.

This chain links TRBV6-5 with TRBJ1-2, with D maybe TRBD1 (6 bases). From germline, CDR1 is MNHEY and CDR2 SVGAGI. The V end lost 6 bases, the J end lost 3 bases, and 14 bases lay between the germline ends. The CDR3 contains 14 residues. CDR3 bases: TGTGCCAGCAGCCGACAGGTCAGGGACTATGGCTACACCTTC. It specifies CASSRQVRDYGYTF.

The chain joins TRBV4-2 to TRBJ1-6; 8 bases agree with TRBD1. Germline CDR1 LGHNA, CDR2 YNFKEQ. The CDR3 contains 16 residues. Unmatched junction bases numbered 7, after V lost 1 base and J lost 8 bases. This CDR3 is CASSQGAGGLDSPLHF. The CDR3, as DNA: TGTGCCAGCAGCCAAGGGGCAGGGGGCCTTGATTCACCCCTCCACTTT.

This rearrangement joins TRBV6-1 to TRBJ2-1, with 11 bases matching TRBD1. Looked up from germline, CDR1 is MNHNS and CDR2 is SASEGT. J lost 6 bases, V lost 2 bases, and 6 bases had no gene match. This CDR3 comprises 16 residues. The CDR3 is CASSESWGTGGNEQFF. As DNA, the CDR3 is TGTGCCAGCAGTGAAAGTTGGGGGACAGGGGGCAATGAGCAGTTCTTC.

This clone appeared a few times. The chain uses TRBV2 and TRBJ2-1; 9 bases are shared with TRBD2. The CDR3 sequence is 14 residues long. The junction had 5 bases not matched to a gene; V was cut back by 4 bases and J by 7 bases. In germline, CDR1 is SNHLY, CDR2 FYNNEI. Written as DNA, the CDR3 is TGTGCCAGCAGTGGCGTTAGCGGGAGTAATGAGCAGTTCTTC. Amino acid sequence: CASSGVSGSNEQFF.

The sample holds a few counts of this clone. This chain links TRBV11-3 with TRBJ1-4, with D maybe TRBD1 (5 bases). The CDR3 is made up of 13 amino acids. Germline lookup yields CDR1 SGHNT and CDR2 YENEEA. V lost 5 bases and J 16 bases, leaving 20 bases between the germline ends. CDR3 protein: CASSISRGGTQFF. CDR3 DNA sequence: TGTGCCAGCAGCATCTCGCGGGGGGGGACCCAGTTTTTT.